The rows below give T cell receptor beta chains drawn from one sample of a study of blood T cell repertoires in COVID-19. Sequencing used immunoSEQ multiplex PCR; TCRdb keeps in-frame clones, though not all of them. The sample lists about 130,000 clones; about 80% were seen once. Sequenced input: peripheral blood. These receptors all stem from a woman aged 55-75 years with acute or convalescent COVID-19. Both conserved end residues are part of each CDR3. The D gene is left open where the match is weak.

>TRBV2|TRBJ1-6|TRBD1|14
TGTGCCAGCAGGGACAGGGGGTACAATTCACCCCTCCACTTT
CASRDRGYNSPLHF
>TRBV5-1|TRBJ1-3|-|14
TGCGCCAGCAGCTCCTGGGAGGGAGGAAACACCATATATTTT
CASSSWEGGNTIYF
>TRBV5-7|TRBJ1-6|-|18
TGTGCCAGCAGCTTCCCCCTCGGGGGGAGGTCCTATAATTCACCCCTCCACTTT
CASSFPLGGRSYNSPLHF
>TRBV5-6|TRBJ2-5|-|16
TGTGCCAGCAGCTTGGTCCATACAGGGCTTGGGGAGACCCAGTACTTC
CASSLVHTGLGETQYF
>TRBV12-3/TRBV12-4|TRBJ1-2|-|13
TGTGCCAGCAGTCCCTATTGGGGCCAGGGCTACACCTTC
CASSPYWGQGYTF
>TRBV6-6|TRBJ1-5|-|15
TGTGCCAGCAGTGCCAGGGAAGGAGGCAATCAGCCCCAGCATTTT
CASSAREGGNQPQHF
>TRBV14|TRBJ2-5|-|15
TGTGCCAGCAGCCAAGTCTCCGGGTGGAGGGAGACCCAGTACTTC
CASSQVSGWRETQYF
>TRBV24-1|TRBJ2-1|TRBD2|17
TGTGCCACCAGTGATTTGACTCCGGGACTAGCGGGGGGGCGGCAGTTCTTC
CATSDLTPGLAGGRQFF
>TRBV4-2|TRBJ1-4|-|15
TGTGCCAGCAGCCAAGACTCCGGGGGTGGTGAAAAACTGTTTTTT
CASSQDSGGGEKLFF
>TRBV27|TRBJ2-7|TRBD1|15
TGTGCCAGCAGTTCCCCCGGGACAGGGAAGGACGAGCAGTACTTC
CASSSPGTGKDEQYF
>TRBV12-5|TRBJ2-1|TRBD1|14
TGTGCTAGTGGTCTGGGACAGGGTATGAATGAGCAGTTCTTC
CASGLGQGMNEQFF
>TRBV11-2|TRBJ2-2|TRBD2|16
TGTGCCAGCAGCTTAGCCGCTAGCGGAAACACCGGGGAGCTGTTTTTT
CASSLAASGNTGELFF
>TRBV5-1|TRBJ1-3|TRBD1|16
TGCGCCAGCAGCCCCGGGACAGACGTAGGTGGAAACACCATATATTTT
CASSPGTDVGGNTIYF
>TRBV3-1/TRBV3-2|TRBJ2-5|TRBD2|16
TGTGCCAGCAGCCAAGGGCTAGCGGGGGGGAAAGAGACCCAGTACTTC
CASSQGLAGGKETQYF